The 3 T cell receptor beta chains reported below all come from one sample, sequenced in a study of blood T cells in healthy people across ages. The authors ran a second PCR of about 7 to 11 cycles using a sample-barcoded 5' primer and a J-beta primer mix. TCRdb passed the 5' RACE reads through MiXCR, listing each CDR3 protein once. The sample holds about 680,000 distinct CDR3 sequences, 45% to 50% seen once. Input material: blood. Receptors originate from a woman aged 55-70 years in good health.

This clonotype showed up just once. This chain uses TRBV4-3 with TRBJ2-7, with 8 bases matching TRBD2. The J call may be wrong; the DNA end is better matched by TRBJ2-5. The CDR3 totals 15 residues. Looked up from germline, CDR1 is LGHNA and CDR2 is YSLEER. The CDR3 here is CASSQTSGGWETQYF. The CDR3 DNA follows: TGCGCCAGCAGCCAAACCAGCGGGGGATGGGAGACCCAGTACTTC.

The chain links TRBV29-1 to TRBJ1-1, with a possible D match to TRBD1 (6 bases). The CDR3 length is 13 residues. The germline gives CDR1 SQVTM, CDR2 ANQGSEA. V lost 8 bases to trimming and J lost 1 base, with 14 bases between them. DNA for the CDR3: TGCAGCTCATTCGGACAGAAGAACACTGAAGCTTTCTTT. Its protein product is CSSFGQKNTEAFF. The whole variable domain, filled in from reference TRBV29-1 and TRBJ1-1, reads SAVISQKPSRDICQRGTSLTIQCQVDSQVTMMFWYRQQPGQSLTLIATANQGSEATYESGFVIDKFPISRPNLTFSTLTVSNMSPEDSSIYLCSSFGQKNTEAFFGQGTRLTVV.

This chain uses TRBV7-2 with TRBJ2-7, with 7 bases fitting TRBD1. CDR1 is SGHTA and CDR2 is FQGNSA in the germline V gene. This CDR3 is built from 15 residues. With 5 bases clipped from V and 2 bases from J, the junction kept 9 bases outside the gene matches. The CDR3, as DNA: TGTGCCAGCAGCCCTCAGGTGACAGGGACCTACGAGCAGTACTTC. This translates into CASSPQVTGTYEQYF.